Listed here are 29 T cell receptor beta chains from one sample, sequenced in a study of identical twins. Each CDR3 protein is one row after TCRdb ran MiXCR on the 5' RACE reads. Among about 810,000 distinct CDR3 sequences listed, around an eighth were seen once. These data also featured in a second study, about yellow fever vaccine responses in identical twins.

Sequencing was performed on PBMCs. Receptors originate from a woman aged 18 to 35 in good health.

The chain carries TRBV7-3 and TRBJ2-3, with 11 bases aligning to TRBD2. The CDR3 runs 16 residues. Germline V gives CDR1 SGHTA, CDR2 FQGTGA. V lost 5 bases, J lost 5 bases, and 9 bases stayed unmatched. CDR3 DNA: TGTGCCAGCAGCATCACTAGCGGGAGTACAGAAGATACGCAGTATTTT. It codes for CASSITSGSTEDTQYF.

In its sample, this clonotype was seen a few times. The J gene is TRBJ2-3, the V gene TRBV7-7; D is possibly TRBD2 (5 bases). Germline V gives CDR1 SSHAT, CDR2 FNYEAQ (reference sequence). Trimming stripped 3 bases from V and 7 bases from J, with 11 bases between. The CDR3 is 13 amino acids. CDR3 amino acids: CASSLSRGNTQYF. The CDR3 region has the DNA TGTGCCAGCAGCTTGAGTAGAGGGAATACGCAGTATTTT.

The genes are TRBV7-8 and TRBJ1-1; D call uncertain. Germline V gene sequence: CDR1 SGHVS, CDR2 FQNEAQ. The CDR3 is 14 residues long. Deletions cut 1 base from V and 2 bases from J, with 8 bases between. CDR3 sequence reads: CASSLDRRNTEAFF. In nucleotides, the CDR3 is TGTGCCAGCAGCTTAGACCGACGAAACACTGAAGCTTTCTTT.

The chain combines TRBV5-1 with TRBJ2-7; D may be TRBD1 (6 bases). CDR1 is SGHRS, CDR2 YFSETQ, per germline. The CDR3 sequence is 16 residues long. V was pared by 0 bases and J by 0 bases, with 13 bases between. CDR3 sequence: CASSLGVLRGSYEQYF. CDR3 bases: TGCGCCAGCAGCTTGGGGGTCCTCAGGGGCTCCTACGAGCAGTACTTC.

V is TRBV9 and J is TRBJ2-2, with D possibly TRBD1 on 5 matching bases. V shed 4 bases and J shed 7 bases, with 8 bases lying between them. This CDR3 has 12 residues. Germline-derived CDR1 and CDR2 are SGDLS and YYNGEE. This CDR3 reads CASSSQGGELFF. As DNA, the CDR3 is TGTGCCAGCAGCTCCCAGGGCGGGGAGCTGTTTTTT.

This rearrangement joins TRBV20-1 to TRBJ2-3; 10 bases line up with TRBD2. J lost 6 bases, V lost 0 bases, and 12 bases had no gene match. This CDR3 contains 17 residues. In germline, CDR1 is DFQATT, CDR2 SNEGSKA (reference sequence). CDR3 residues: CSARDPRLAGLSDTQYF. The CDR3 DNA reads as TGCAGTGCTAGAGACCCCAGACTAGCGGGTCTTTCGGATACGCAGTATTTT.

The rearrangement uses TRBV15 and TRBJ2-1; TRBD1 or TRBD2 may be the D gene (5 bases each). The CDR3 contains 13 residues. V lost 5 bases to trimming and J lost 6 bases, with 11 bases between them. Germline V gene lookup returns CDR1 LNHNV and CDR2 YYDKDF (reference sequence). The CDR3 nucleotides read TGTGCCACCAGCTTACTGGGGGTCAATGAGCAGTTCTTC. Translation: CATSLLGVNEQFF.

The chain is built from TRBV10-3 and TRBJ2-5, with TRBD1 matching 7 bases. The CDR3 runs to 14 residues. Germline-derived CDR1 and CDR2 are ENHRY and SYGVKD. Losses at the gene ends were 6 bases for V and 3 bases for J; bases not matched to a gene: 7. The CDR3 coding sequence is TGTGCCATCAGGGCCGGGACAGTCGAAGAGACCCAGTACTTC. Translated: CAIRAGTVEETQYF.

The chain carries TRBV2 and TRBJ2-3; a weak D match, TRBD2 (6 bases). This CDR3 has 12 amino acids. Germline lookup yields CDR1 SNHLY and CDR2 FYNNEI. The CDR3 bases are TGTGCTGCTGTGGGGGGAACAGATACGCAGTATTTT. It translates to CAAVGGTDTQYF.

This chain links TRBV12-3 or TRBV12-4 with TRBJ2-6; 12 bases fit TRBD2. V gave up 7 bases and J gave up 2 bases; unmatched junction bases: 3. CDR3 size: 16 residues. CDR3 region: CASTPSGGAGANVLTF. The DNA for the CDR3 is TGTGCCAGCACGCCTAGCGGGGGGGCTGGGGCCAACGTCCTGACTTTC.

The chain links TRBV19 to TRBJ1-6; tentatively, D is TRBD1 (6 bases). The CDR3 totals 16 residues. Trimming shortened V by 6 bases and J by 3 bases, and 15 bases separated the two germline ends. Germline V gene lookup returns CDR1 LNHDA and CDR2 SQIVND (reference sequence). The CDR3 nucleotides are TGTGCCAGTAGCCGGACGACACAGGGCTATAATTCACCCCTCCACTTT. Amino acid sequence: CASSRTTQGYNSPLHF.

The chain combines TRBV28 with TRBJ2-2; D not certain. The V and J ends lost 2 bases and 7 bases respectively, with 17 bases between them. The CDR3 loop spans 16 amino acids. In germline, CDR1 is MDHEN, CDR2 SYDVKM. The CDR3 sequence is CASSLMPVSSNGELFF. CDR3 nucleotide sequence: TGTGCCAGCAGTTTAATGCCAGTGAGTTCGAACGGGGAGCTGTTTTTT. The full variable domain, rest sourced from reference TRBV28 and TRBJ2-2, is DVKVTQSSRYLVKRTGEKVFLECVQDMDHENMFWYRQDPGLGLRLIYFSYDVKMKEKGDIPEGYSVSREKKERFSLILESASTNQTSMYLCASSLMPVSSNGELFFGEGSRLTVL.

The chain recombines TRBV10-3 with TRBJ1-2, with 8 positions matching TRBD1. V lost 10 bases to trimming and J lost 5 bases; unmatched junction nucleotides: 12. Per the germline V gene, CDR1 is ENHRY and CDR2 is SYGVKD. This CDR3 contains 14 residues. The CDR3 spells CATSESQGVYGYTF. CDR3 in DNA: TGTGCCACAAGCGAATCACAGGGGGTTTATGGCTACACCTTC.

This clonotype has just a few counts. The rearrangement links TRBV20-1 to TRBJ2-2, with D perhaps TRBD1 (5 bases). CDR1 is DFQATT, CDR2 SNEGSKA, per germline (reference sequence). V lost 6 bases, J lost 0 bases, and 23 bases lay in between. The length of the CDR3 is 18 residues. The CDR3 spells CSAHAGLGRVPNTGELFF. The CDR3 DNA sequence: TGCAGTGCGCATGCAGGGTTGGGCAGGGTCCCGAACACCGGGGAGCTGTTTTTT.

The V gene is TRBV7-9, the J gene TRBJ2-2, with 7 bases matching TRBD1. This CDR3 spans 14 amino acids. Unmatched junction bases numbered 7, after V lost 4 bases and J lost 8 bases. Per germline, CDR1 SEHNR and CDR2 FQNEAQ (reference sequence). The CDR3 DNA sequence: TGTGCCAGCAGCTCACAGGGGACGGCGGGGGAGCTGTTTTTT. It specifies CASSSQGTAGELFF. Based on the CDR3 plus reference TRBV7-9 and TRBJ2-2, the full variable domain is DTGVSQNPRHKITKRGQNVTFRCDPISEHNRLYWYRQTLGQGPEFLTYFQNEAQLEKSRLLSDRFSAERPKGSFSTLEIQRTEQGDSAMYLCASSSQGTAGELFFGEGSRLTVL.

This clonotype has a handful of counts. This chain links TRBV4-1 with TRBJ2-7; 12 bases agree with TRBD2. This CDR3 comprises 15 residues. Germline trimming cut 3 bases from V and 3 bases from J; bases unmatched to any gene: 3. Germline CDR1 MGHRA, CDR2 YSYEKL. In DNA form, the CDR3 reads TGCGCCAGCAGCCATCTAGCGGGGGGGGGCTACGAGCAGTACGTC. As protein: CASSHLAGGGYEQYV.

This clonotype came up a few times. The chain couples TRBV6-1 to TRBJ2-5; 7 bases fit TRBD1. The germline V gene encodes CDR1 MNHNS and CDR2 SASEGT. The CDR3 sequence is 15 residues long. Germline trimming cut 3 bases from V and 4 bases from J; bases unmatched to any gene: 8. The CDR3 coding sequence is TGTGCCAGCAGTGATTCAGACAGGGAGAGAGAGACCCAGTACTTC. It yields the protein CASSDSDRERETQYF.

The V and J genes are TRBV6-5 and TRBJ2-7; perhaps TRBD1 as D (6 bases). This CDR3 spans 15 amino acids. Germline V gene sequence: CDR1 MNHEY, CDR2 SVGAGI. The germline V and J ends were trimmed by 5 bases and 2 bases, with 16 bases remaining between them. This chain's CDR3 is CASSNTGWGTYEQYF. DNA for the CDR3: TGTGCCAGCAGTAACACAGGGTGGGGGACCTACGAGCAGTACTTC.

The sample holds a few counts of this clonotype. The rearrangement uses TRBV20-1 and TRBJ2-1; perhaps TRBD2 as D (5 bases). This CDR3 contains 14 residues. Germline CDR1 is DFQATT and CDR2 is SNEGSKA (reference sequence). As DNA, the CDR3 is TGCAGGGCATCAGCCCCTAGCCTGAACAATGAGCAGTTCTTC. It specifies CRASAPSLNNEQFF.

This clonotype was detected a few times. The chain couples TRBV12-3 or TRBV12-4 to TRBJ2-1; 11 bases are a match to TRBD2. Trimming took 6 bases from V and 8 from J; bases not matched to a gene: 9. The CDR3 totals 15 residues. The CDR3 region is CASSLTSGRWYEQFF. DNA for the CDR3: TGTGCCAGCAGCCTAACTAGCGGGAGATGGTATGAGCAGTTCTTC.

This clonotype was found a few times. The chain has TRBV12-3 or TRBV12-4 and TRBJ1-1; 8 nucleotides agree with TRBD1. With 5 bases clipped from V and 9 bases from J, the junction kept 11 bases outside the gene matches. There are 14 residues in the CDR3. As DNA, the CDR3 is TGTGCCAGCAGTCCCGCACAGGGGGGTGATAAAGCTTTCTTT. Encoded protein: CASSPAQGGDKAFF.

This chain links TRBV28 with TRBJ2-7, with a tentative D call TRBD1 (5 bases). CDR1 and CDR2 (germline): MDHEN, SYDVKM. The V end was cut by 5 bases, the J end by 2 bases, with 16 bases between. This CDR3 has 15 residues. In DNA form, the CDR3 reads TGTGCCAGCAGTCCCCCCACAGGTGGTACCTACGAGCAGTACGTC. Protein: CASSPPTGGTYEQYV.

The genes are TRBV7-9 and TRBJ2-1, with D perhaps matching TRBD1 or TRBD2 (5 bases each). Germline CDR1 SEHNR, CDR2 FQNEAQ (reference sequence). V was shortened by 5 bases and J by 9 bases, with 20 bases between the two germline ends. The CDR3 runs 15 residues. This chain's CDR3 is CASSHELGVIIEQFF. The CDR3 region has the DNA TGTGCCAGCAGCCATGAGCTGGGGGTAATTATTGAGCAGTTCTTC. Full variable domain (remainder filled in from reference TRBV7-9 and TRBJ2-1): DTGVSQNPRHKITKRGQNVTFRCDPISEHNRLYWYRQTLGQGPEFLTYFQNEAQLEKSRLLSDRFSAERPKGSFSTLEIQRTEQGDSAMYLCASSHELGVIIEQFFGPGTRLTVL.

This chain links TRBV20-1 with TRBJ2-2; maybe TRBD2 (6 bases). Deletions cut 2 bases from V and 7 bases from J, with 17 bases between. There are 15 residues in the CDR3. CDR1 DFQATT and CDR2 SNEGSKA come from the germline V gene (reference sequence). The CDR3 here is CSARRDSGRLGELFF. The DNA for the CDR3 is TGCAGTGCTAGACGTGACAGCGGGCGTCTCGGGGAGCTGTTTTTT.

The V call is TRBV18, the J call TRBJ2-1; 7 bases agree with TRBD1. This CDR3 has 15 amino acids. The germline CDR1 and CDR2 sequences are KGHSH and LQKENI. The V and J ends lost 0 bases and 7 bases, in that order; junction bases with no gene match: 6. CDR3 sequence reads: CASSPPQGQRNEQFF. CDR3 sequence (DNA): TGTGCCAGCTCACCACCCCAGGGACAGAGAAATGAGCAGTTCTTC.

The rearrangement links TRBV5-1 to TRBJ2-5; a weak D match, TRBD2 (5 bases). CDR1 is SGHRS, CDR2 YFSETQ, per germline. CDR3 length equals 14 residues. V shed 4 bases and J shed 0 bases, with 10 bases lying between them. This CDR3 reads CASSPGIHQETQYF. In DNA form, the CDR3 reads TGCGCCAGCAGCCCGGGGATACACCAAGAGACCCAGTACTTC.

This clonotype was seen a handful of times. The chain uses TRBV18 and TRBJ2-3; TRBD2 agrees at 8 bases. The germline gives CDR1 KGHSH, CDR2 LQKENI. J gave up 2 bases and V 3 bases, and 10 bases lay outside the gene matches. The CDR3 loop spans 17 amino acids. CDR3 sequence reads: CASSPLVQRGNTDTQYF. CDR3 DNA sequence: TGTGCCAGCTCACCTCTCGTCCAGCGGGGGAACACAGATACGCAGTATTTT.

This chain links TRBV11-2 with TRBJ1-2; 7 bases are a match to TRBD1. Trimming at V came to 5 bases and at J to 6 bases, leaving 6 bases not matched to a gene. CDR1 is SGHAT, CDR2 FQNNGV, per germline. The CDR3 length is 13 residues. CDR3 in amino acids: CASSPNRGDGYTF. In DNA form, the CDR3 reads TGTGCCAGCAGCCCCAACAGGGGCGATGGCTACACCTTC.

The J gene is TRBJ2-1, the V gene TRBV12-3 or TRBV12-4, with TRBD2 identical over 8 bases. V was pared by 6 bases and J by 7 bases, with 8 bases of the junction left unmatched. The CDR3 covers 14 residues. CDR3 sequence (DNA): TGTGCCAGCAGCCTATCTAGACTAGCGAATGAGCAGTTCTTC. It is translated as CASSLSRLANEQFF.